The 18 T cell receptor beta chains given below trace back to one sample, sequenced in a study of blood T cell repertoires in COVID-19. This table comes from immunoSEQ multiplex PCR, and its TCRdb copy is limited to in-frame clones, with some not included. The sample has 490,000 or so clones, about 88% seen once; the top ten hold 7% to 10%. Sample: PBMCs or T cells enriched from blood (not recorded which). The receptors derive from a woman aged 55-69 years who had recovered from COVID-19.

The chain links TRBV24-1 to TRBJ2-2; a weak D match, TRBD1 (6 bases). The CDR3 runs to 16 residues. From germline, CDR1 is KGHDR and CDR2 SFDVKD. V shed 4 bases and J shed 3 bases, with 14 bases lying between them. Written as DNA, the CDR3 is TGTGCCACCAGTGACCCTACAGGGTTGGACACCGGGGAGCTGTTTTTT. Translation: CATSDPTGLDTGELFF.

V and J are TRBV3-1 (or the pseudogene TRBV3-2) and TRBJ1-3; tentative D call: TRBD1 (6 bases). The germline V gene encodes CDR1 LGHDT and CDR2 YNNKEL (reference sequence). Trimming cost V 6 bases and J 0 bases, with 12 bases left between them. The CDR3 sequence is 15 residues long. As DNA, the CDR3 is TGTGCCAGCAGTCCAACAGGGAACTCTGGAAACACCATATATTTT. This sequence encodes CASSPTGNSGNTIYF.

The genes are TRBV7-9 and TRBJ1-4; no clear D. The CDR3 has 11 residues. Germline lookup yields CDR1 SEHNR and CDR2 FQNEAQ (reference sequence). Trimming shortened V by 4 bases and J by 12 bases, and 9 bases separated the two germline ends. CDR3 protein: CASSSAAQLFF. CDR3 coding DNA: TGTGCCAGCAGCTCCGCGGCCCAACTGTTTTTT.

This clone has only one observation. CDR3: CASSFYPQDFGNTIYF. DNA of the CDR3: TGTGCCAGTAGTTTCTACCCCCAGGATTTTGGAAACACCATATATTTT. V usage is TRBV19 and J usage is TRBJ1-3; D remains ambiguous. Germline V CDR1 and CDR2: LNHDA, SQIVND (reference sequence). V was trimmed by 5 bases and J by 3 bases, leaving 17 bases between them. This CDR3 contains 16 residues.

The chain uses TRBV14 and TRBJ2-2; 7 positions agree with TRBD2. Germline V CDR1 and CDR2: SGHDN, FVKESK. The CDR3 has 16 residues. J was trimmed by 0 bases and V by 5 bases; bases with no gene match: 6. Written as DNA, the CDR3 is TGTGCCAGCAGCGGGAGGGGCAGGACGAACACCGGGGAGCTGTTTTTT. This translates into CASSGRGRTNTGELFF. The full variable domain, in which reference TRBV14 and TRBJ2-2 provide the parts outside the CDR3, is EAGVTQFPSHSVIEKGQTVTLRCDPISGHDNLYWYRRVMGKEIKFLLHFVKESKQDESGMPNNRFLAERTGGTYSTLKVQPAELEDSGVYFCASSGRGRTNTGELFFGEGSRLTVL.

The chain uses TRBV24-1 and TRBJ1-2; D gene unclear. Germline lookup yields CDR1 KGHDR and CDR2 SFDVKD. Trimming took off 7 bases at V and 4 bases at J, with 15 bases between the two ends. This CDR3 is 14 amino acids long. The CDR3 reads CATSRDGSPYGYTF. The CDR3 DNA sequence: TGTGCCACCAGCCGAGACGGGAGTCCCTATGGCTACACCTTC.

V and J are TRBV6-6 and TRBJ2-3; 7 nucleotides line up with TRBD1. The germline CDR1 and CDR2 sequences are MNHNY and SVGAGI (reference sequence). This CDR3 region has 13 residues. J lost 5 bases, V lost 5 bases, and 4 bases had no gene match. CDR3 amino acids: CASSTGQRDTQYF. The CDR3, as DNA: TGTGCCAGCAGTACGGGACAGCGAGATACGCAGTATTTT.

On this clone itself: This specimen includes other DNA sequences encoding the same CDR3. This chain joins TRBV7-9 and TRBJ1-1; perhaps TRBD1 as D (5 bases). Trimming shortened V by 2 bases and J by 3 bases, and 7 bases separated the two germline ends. Germline CDR1 reads SEHNR; CDR2 reads FQNEAQ (reference sequence). The CDR3 is made up of 13 amino acids. This CDR3 reads CASSLTGDTEAFF. DNA of the CDR3: TGTGCCAGCAGCTTAACGGGGGACACTGAAGCTTTCTTT.

CDR3 loop: CASSQASTGSYGYTF. The CDR3 bases are TGTGCCAGCAGCCAAGCCTCGACAGGATCTTATGGCTACACCTTC. The genes are TRBV3-1 (or the pseudogene TRBV3-2) and TRBJ1-2; tentative D call: TRBD1 (6 bases). CDR1 and CDR2 (germline): LGHDT, YNNKEL (reference sequence). Trimming pared 1 base from V and 5 bases from J, leaving 14 bases between. The CDR3 covers 15 residues.

The J gene is TRBJ2-3, the V gene TRBV5-1; TRBD2 aligns across 10 bases. The CDR3 covers 18 residues. V lost 4 bases and J lost 6; bases outside the gene matches: 17. The germline gives CDR1 SGHRS, CDR2 YFSETQ. CDR3 loop: CASSGRLAGGPLSDTQYF. The CDR3 region has the DNA TGCGCCAGCAGCGGAAGATTAGCGGGGGGACCCCTATCTGATACGCAGTATTTT.

The chain has TRBV4-1 and TRBJ1-4, with D perhaps matching TRBD1 (5 bases). The CDR3 loop spans 19 amino acids. Per the germline V gene, CDR1 is MGHRA and CDR2 is YSYEKL. The ends were cut back, 4 bases at V and 5 bases at J, with 26 bases in the middle. As DNA, the CDR3 is TGCGCCAGCAGCCCGTCGGGGGGGTTAGGACTCAGTCCGAATGAAAAACTGTTTTTT. Amino acids: CASSPSGGLGLSPNEKLFF.

This chain links TRBV7-9 with TRBJ1-4, with D possibly being TRBD1 (5 bases). The CDR3 has 14 amino acids. Trimming took off 3 bases at V and 8 bases at J, with 13 bases between the two ends. Germline V gene data show CDR1 as SEHNR and CDR2 as FQNEAQ (reference sequence). CDR3 region: CASSFPGSREKLFF. CDR3 bases: TGTGCCAGCAGCTTCCCAGGGTCTCGGGAAAAACTGTTTTTT. Full variable domain (outside the CDR3, taken from reference TRBV7-9 and TRBJ1-4): DTGVSQNPRHKITKRGQNVTFRCDPISEHNRLYWYRQTLGQGPEFLTYFQNEAQLEKSRLLSDRFSAERPKGSFSTLEIQRTEQGDSAMYLCASSFPGSREKLFFGSGTQLSVL.

As to this clone: This sample includes further DNA sequences coding for the same CDR3. The genes are TRBV6-5 and TRBJ1-2, with D uncertain. Germline V CDR1 and CDR2: MNHEY, SVGAGI. The CDR3 runs to 13 residues. Trimming cost V 2 bases and J 2 bases, with 6 bases left between them. Written as DNA, the CDR3 is TGTGCCAGCAGTTACGGGCAGAACTATGGCTACACCTTC. Amino acid sequence: CASSYGQNYGYTF.

DNA for the CDR3: TGTGCCAGCACCATTGTTCGGGGGGTTGCTTTCGCAGATACGCAGTATTTT. It yields the protein CASTIVRGVAFADTQYF. The rearrangement uses TRBV2 and TRBJ2-3; 7 bases are a match to TRBD2. The trim removed 7 bases at V and 4 bases at J, leaving 17 bases unmatched. The CDR3 runs 17 residues. The germline CDR1 and CDR2 sequences are SNHLY and FYNNEI.

The V and J genes are TRBV2 and TRBJ2-3; 8 positions agree with TRBD2. Germline loops: CDR1 SNHLY, CDR2 FYNNEI. The CDR3 is 16 residues long. V was clipped by 1 base and J by 3 bases; unmatched bases: 6. The CDR3 region has the DNA TGTGCCAGCAGTGAAGAGGCGGGGGGAAAAACAGATACGCAGTATTTT. It yields the protein CASSEEAGGKTDTQYF.

The rearrangement joins TRBV29-1 to TRBJ2-3; a possible D gene is TRBD2 (5 bases). The CDR3 is made up of 10 amino acids. Per germline, CDR1 SQVTM and CDR2 ANQGSEA. Trimming cost V 7 bases and J 6 bases, with 8 bases left between them. Here the CDR3 reads CSAQRDTQYF. The CDR3 DNA follows: TGCAGCGCCCAGCGGGATACGCAGTATTTT.

V usage is TRBV2 and J usage is TRBJ2-7, with TRBD1 matching 11 bases. V was pared by 5 bases and J by 6 bases, with 12 bases of the junction left unmatched. The germline V gene encodes CDR1 SNHLY and CDR2 FYNNEI. There are 16 residues in the CDR3. The CDR3 reads CASSPTLGQGALEQYV. The CDR3 DNA reads TGTGCCAGCAGTCCTACCCTCGGACAGGGGGCCCTCGAGCAGTACGTC.

The V call is TRBV27, the J call TRBJ1-4; D gene uncertain. The V gene's germline CDR1 is MNHEY and CDR2 SMNVEV (reference sequence). The CDR3 is made up of 15 amino acids. Trimming took 6 bases from V and 2 from J, leaving 13 bases between them. In nucleotides, the CDR3 is TGTGCCAGCAGAGGCATCCTAGACACTAATGAAAAACTGTTTTTT. The encoded protein is CASRGILDTNEKLFF.